This TCR beta chain emerged from a study of blood T cells in healthy people across ages. Isolated PBMCs totaled at least 6.5 million in each sample. Worth noting for this clonotype: No antigen is known for it.

General study results and limits: Fewer expanded clones and more diversity marked long-lived versus aged donors. When one million T cells were used, diversity estimates were thought to be underestimates.

Together with a sample-barcoded 5' primer, a J-beta primer mix was included in a second PCR lasting about 7 to 12 cycles. TCRdb independently ran MiXCR on the 5' RACE reads; one entry per CDR3 protein. This sample has roughly 2 million distinct CDR3 sequences, with less than 50% found just once. Germline V gene data show CDR1 as MNHEY and CDR2 as SVGAGI. J gave up 0 bases and V 7 bases, and 7 bases lay outside the gene matches. The CDR3 covers 15 residues. What was sequenced was blood. The chain joins TRBV6-5 to TRBJ2-3, with 7 bases that match TRBD2. This clonotype was obtained from a middle-aged woman in good health. Written as DNA, the CDR3 is TGTGCCAGCAAAATCGGGGGGACCAGCACAGATACGCAGTATTTT. This encodes CASKIGGTSTDTQYF.